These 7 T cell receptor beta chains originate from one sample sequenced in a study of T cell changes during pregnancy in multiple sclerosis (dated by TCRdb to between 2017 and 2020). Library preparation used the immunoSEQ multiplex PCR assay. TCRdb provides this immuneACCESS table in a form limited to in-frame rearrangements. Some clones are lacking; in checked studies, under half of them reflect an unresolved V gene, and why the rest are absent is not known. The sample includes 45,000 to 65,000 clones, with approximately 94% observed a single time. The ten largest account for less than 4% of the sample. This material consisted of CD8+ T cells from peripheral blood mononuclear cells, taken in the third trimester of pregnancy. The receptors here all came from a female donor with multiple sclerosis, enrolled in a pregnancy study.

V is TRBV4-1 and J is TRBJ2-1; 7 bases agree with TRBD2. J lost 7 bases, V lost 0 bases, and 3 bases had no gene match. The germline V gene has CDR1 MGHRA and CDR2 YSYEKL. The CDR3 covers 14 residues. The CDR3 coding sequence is TGCGCCAGCAGCCAAGAAGGGACTATGAATGAGCAGTTCTTC. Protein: CASSQEGTMNEQFF.

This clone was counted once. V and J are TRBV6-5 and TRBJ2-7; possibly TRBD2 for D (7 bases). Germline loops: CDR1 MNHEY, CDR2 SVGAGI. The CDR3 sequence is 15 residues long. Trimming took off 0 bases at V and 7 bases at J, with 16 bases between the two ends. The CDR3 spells CASSYSSGGQGEQYF. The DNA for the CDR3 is TGTGCCAGCAGTTACTCGTCCGGGGGGCAGGGAGAGCAGTACTTC.

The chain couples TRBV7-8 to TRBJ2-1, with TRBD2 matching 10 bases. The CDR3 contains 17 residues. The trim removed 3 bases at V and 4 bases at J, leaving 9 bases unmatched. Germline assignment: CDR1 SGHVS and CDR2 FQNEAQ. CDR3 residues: CASSFAAGTSVYNEQFF. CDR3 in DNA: TGTGCCAGCAGCTTCGCGGCCGGGACTAGCGTTTACAATGAGCAGTTCTTC.

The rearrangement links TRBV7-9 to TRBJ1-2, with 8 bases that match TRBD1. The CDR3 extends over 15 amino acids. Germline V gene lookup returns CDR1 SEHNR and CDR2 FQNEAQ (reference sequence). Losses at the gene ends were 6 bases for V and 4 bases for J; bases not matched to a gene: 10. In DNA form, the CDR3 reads TGTGCCAGCAGTCTCATTTCAGGGGGCGGCTATGGCTACACCTTC. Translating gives CASSLISGGGYGYTF. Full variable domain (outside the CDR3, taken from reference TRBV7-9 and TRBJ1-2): DTGVSQNPRHKITKRGQNVTFRCDPISEHNRLYWYRQTLGQGPEFLTYFQNEAQLEKSRLLSDRFSAERPKGSFSTLEIQRTEQGDSAMYLCASSLISGGGYGYTFGSGTRLTVV.

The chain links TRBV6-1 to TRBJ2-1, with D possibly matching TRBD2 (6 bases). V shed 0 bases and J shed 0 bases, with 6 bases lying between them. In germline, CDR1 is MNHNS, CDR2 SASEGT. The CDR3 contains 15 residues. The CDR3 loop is CASSEASGSYNEQFF. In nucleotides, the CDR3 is TGTGCCAGCAGTGAAGCTAGCGGCTCCTACAATGAGCAGTTCTTC.

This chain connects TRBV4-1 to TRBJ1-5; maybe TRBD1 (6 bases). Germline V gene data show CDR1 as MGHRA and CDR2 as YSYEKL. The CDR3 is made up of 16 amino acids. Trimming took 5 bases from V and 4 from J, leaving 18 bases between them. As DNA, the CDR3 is TGCGCCAGCAGCTTAAGACCAGGGGATGGTAATCAGCCCCAGCATTTT. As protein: CASSLRPGDGNQPQHF.

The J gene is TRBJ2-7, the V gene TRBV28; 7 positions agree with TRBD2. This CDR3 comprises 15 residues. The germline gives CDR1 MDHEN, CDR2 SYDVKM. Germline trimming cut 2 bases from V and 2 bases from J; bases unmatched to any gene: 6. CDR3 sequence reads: CASSLPLSGTYEQYF. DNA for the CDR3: TGTGCCAGCAGTTTACCCCTAAGCGGGACCTACGAGCAGTACTTC.